This T cell receptor (beta chain) derives from a study of blood T cell repertoires in COVID-19. Study summary: COVID-19 samples collected from the United States, Italy and Spain covered acute and convalescent phases. PBMCs, B-cell-depleted T cells, or T cells provided the cDNA or gDNA that made up the material.

In the source study's methods: Estimation of nucleated cell counts was performed using reference gene primer amplification. Method: immunoSEQ multiplex PCR; TCRdb's copy keeps in-frame clones and lacks some. V and J calls plus clone size are reproduced from that table; the DNA served to infer D and trimming. The table shows roughly 150,000 clones, with over 85% occurring only once. The source of this sequence is a man between 60 and 70 years old with active or convalescent COVID-19. The source material was peripheral blood.

The CDR3 nucleotides are TGTGCCAGCAGCGGACAGGGAAACTATGGCTACACCTTC. Translated, it gives CASSGQGNYGYTF. The chain links TRBV28 to TRBJ1-2; 8 bases fit TRBD1. V lost 6 bases to trimming and J lost 2 bases; unmatched junction nucleotides: 2. Germline V lookup: CDR1 MDHEN, CDR2 SYDVKM. CDR3 length equals 13 residues.